What follows are 16 T cell receptor beta chains derived from one specimen sequenced in a study of blood T cell repertoires in COVID-19. The method was immunoSEQ multiplex PCR; TCRdb's version includes in-frame clones alone and lacks a portion of them. The sample shows 450,000 to 500,000 clones, about nine tenths of them seen only once. The sample was PBMCs or T cells enriched from blood (not recorded which). All receptors derive from an older woman who had recovered from COVID-19.

This clone was seen just once. The chain employs TRBV7-9 and TRBJ1-4, with 9 positions matching TRBD1. Trimming cost V 5 bases and J 10 bases; bases outside gene matches: 8. CDR1 is SEHNR, CDR2 FQNEAQ, per germline (reference sequence). The CDR3 spans 14 residues. The CDR3 coding sequence is TGTGCCAGCAGCCTACAGGGGGCTGGTGGAAAACTGTTTTTT. Amino acids: CASSLQGAGGKLFF.

DNA of the CDR3: TGCAGCGTTGTTGCAATGGACAGGGCTGGAAACACCATATATTTT. It translates to CSVVAMDRAGNTIYF. The chain couples TRBV29-1 to TRBJ1-3, with TRBD1 identical over 8 bases. CDR3 length equals 15 residues. Per the germline V gene, CDR1 is SQVTM and CDR2 is ANQGSEA. The V gene end was trimmed by 4 bases and the J gene end by 2 bases; junction bases not matched to a gene: 7.

J is TRBJ2-7 and V is TRBV19, with 7 bases fitting TRBD1. This CDR3 has 15 amino acids. Germline CDR1 LNHDA, CDR2 SQIVND (reference sequence). With V trimmed by 6 bases and J by 1 base, 9 bases remained unmatched. CDR3 in DNA: TGTGCCAGTAGCCGGGGACAGCAGCCATCCTACGAGCAGTACTTC. Translated: CASSRGQQPSYEQYF. The full variable domain, completed using reference TRBV19 and TRBJ2-7, is DGGITQSPKYLFRKEGQNVTLSCEQNLNHDAMYWYRQDPGQGLRLIYYSQIVNDFQKGDIAEGYSVSREKKESFPLTVTSAQKNPTAFYLCASSRGQQPSYEQYFGPGTRLTVT.

The V and J genes are TRBV5-5 and TRBJ1-3; tentatively, D is TRBD1 (5 bases). This CDR3 is built from 16 residues. Germline V CDR1 and CDR2: SGHKS, YYEKEE (reference sequence). Deletions cut 4 bases from V and 0 bases from J, with 14 bases between. CDR3 nucleotide sequence: TGTGCCAGCAGCCCGGACACGCCGAGCTCTGGAAACACCATATATTTT. It codes for CASSPDTPSSGNTIYF.

The genes are TRBV4-1 and TRBJ1-1; 8 bases match TRBD1. Trimming removed 1 base from V and 6 bases from J; junction bases left unmatched: 4. This CDR3 spans 14 amino acids. Germline CDR1 and CDR2: MGHRA and YSYEKL. The CDR3 DNA reads as TGCGCCAGCAGCCAAGGGACAGGGTTCGCTGAAGCTTTCTTT. It is translated as CASSQGTGFAEAFF.

This clone was recorded once. J is TRBJ2-7 and V is TRBV13, with TRBD1 as a possible D gene (6 bases). The CDR3 consists of 14 residues. Germline V gives CDR1 PRHDT, CDR2 FYEKMQ (reference sequence). V gave up 4 bases and J gave up 2 bases, with 12 bases separating them. The CDR3 DNA is TGTGCCAGCAGCTCGAGACAGGAGCCCTACGAGCAGTACTTC. Protein product: CASSSRQEPYEQYF.

The chain recombines TRBV6-5 with TRBJ1-2, with D possibly being TRBD1 (6 bases). The CDR3 is 14 amino acids. From germline, CDR1 is MNHEY and CDR2 SVGAGI. V lost 0 bases to trimming and J lost 7 bases, with 12 bases between them. The CDR3 reads CASSYSGGAPGYTF. DNA of the CDR3: TGTGCCAGCAGTTACTCAGGGGGGGCACCTGGCTACACCTTC.

The genes are TRBV2 and TRBJ1-1; no firm D call. The CDR3 extends over 13 amino acids. Germline V gene data show CDR1 as SNHLY and CDR2 as FYNNEI. Trimming took off 6 bases at V and 4 bases at J, with 12 bases between the two ends. CDR3 amino acids: CASSGDGLTEAFF. The CDR3 DNA reads as TGTGCCAGCAGCGGGGATGGGCTCACTGAAGCTTTCTTT.

The J gene is TRBJ1-2, the V gene TRBV6-6; 12 bases match TRBD1. CDR3 size: 13 residues. CDR1 MNHNY and CDR2 SVGAGI come from the germline V gene (reference sequence). Trimming took 7 bases from V and 10 from J; bases not matched to a gene: 7. The CDR3 DNA is TGTGCCAGCATCCGGGACAGGGGGCTCTTCTACACCTTC. Encoded protein: CASIRDRGLFYTF.

V usage is TRBV5-1 and J usage is TRBJ2-7, with TRBD1 matching over 12 bases. The germline V gene encodes CDR1 SGHRS and CDR2 YFSETQ. With V trimmed by 4 bases and J by 6 bases, 5 bases remained unmatched. This CDR3 is built from 14 residues. The CDR3 reads CASSHGTGGSEQYF. The CDR3 bases are TGCGCCAGCAGCCATGGGACAGGGGGCTCCGAGCAGTACTTC. The full variable domain, completed using reference TRBV5-1 and TRBJ2-7, is KAGVTQTPRYLIKTRGQQVTLSCSPISGHRSVSWYQQTPGQGLQFLFEYFSETQRNKGNFPGRFSGRQFSNSRSEMNVSTLELGDSALYLCASSHGTGGSEQYFGPGTRLTVT.

The chain joins TRBV5-1 to TRBJ2-7; 9 nucleotides agree with TRBD1. Germline V gene data show CDR1 as SGHRS and CDR2 as YFSETQ. V was pared by 4 bases and J by 7 bases, with 9 bases of the junction left unmatched. This CDR3 contains 14 residues. The CDR3 nucleotides read TGCGCCAGCAGCCCGGACAGGGGACCCGTGGAGCAGTACGTC. It specifies CASSPDRGPVEQYV.

Comments on this clone: One junction end disagrees with the germline gene, perhaps due to a read error. The chain has TRBV7-7 and TRBJ2-2; 9 positions agree with TRBD1. CDR1 and CDR2 (germline): SSHAT, FNYEAQ (reference sequence). The CDR3 covers 15 residues. DNA of the CDR3: TGTGCTAGCAGCCCGGGACAGGGGAACACCGGGGAGCTGTTTTTT. Protein product: CASSPGQGNTGELFF. The variable domain in full, with the rest retrieved from reference TRBV7-7 and TRBJ2-2, is GAGVSQSPRYKVTKRGQDVTLRCDPISSHATLYWYQQALGQGPEFLTYFNYEAQPDKSGLPSDRFSAERPEGSISTLTIQRTEQRDSAMYRCASSPGQGNTGELFFGEGSRLTVL.

This chain links TRBV6-5 with TRBJ2-7; no definite D call. The CDR3 has 13 residues. V lost 3 bases, J lost 4 bases, and 10 bases lay in between. CDR1 is MNHEY, CDR2 SVGAGI, per germline. The CDR3 spells CASSYRGQYEQYF. CDR3 DNA: TGTGCCAGCAGTTATCGTGGGCAGTACGAGCAGTACTTC.

This clone was detected once. The V gene is TRBV7-2, the J gene TRBJ2-5, with 13 bases identical to TRBD2. Germline assignment: CDR1 SGHTA and CDR2 FQGNSA. With 6 bases clipped from V and 5 bases from J, the junction kept 6 bases outside the gene matches. The length of the CDR3 is 15 residues. CDR3 nucleotide sequence: TGTGCCAGCAGGATTGGACTAGCGGGGGAGGAGACCCAGTACTTC. It specifies CASRIGLAGEETQYF.

V gene TRBV28 combines with J gene TRBJ1-1, with a tentative D call TRBD1 (6 bases). V was pared by 6 bases and J by 9 bases, with 14 bases between. Germline-derived CDR1 and CDR2 are MDHEN and SYDVKM. The CDR3 loop spans 12 amino acids. The CDR3 DNA is TGTGCCAGCAGGGTAGGGCAGGGGAAAGCTTTCTTT. This gives the protein CASRVGQGKAFF.

This clone has just one count. The chain recombines TRBV2 with TRBJ2-1; 7 nucleotides agree with TRBD1. CDR1 is SNHLY and CDR2 is FYNNEI in the germline V gene. This CDR3 has 14 amino acids. The J segment lost 7 bases and the V segment lost 5 bases, leaving 8 bases of the junction unmatched. The CDR3 reads CASSPDRLGNEQFF. CDR3 bases: TGTGCCAGCAGTCCGGACAGGCTCGGAAATGAGCAGTTCTTC.